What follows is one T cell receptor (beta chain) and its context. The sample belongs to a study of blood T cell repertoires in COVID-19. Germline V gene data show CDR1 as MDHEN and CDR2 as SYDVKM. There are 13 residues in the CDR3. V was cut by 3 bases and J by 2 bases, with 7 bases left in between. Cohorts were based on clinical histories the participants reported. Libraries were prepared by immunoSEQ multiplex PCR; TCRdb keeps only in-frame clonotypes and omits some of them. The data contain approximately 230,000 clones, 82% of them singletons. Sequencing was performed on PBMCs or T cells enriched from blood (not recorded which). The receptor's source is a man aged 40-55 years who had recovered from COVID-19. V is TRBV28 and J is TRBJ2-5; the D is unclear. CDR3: CASSLGRQETQYF. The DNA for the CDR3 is TGTGCCAGCAGTTTGGGCAGACAAGAGACCCAGTACTTC.